In this sample, the clone carrying this T cell receptor (beta chain) turned up once. Antigen: not known. Trimming at V came to 5 bases and at J to 4 bases, leaving 5 bases not matched to a gene. CDR1 and CDR2 from the germline V gene are KGHSH and LQKENI. The CDR3 sequence is 14 residues long. These data are taken from a study of T cell responses to AZD1222 COVID-19 vaccine. Study conclusions and caveats: Donors, mostly white British, included more females; clonal diversity was possibly underestimated. At study baseline, merely five or six AZD1222 recipients were seropositive.

Libraries were prepared by immunoSEQ multiplex PCR; TCRdb keeps only in-frame clonotypes and omits some of them. The table shows fewer than 150,000 clones, with more than 70% occurring only once. The sample consisted of peripheral blood, taken on day 0 of AZD1222 vaccination. This sequence joins TRBV18 and TRBJ1-3; 7 positions agree with TRBD1. This receptor was taken from an adult in good health. CDR3 in DNA: TGTGCCAGCTCATTAGACAGGGACGGAAACACCATATATTTT. Its protein is CASSLDRDGNTIYF.